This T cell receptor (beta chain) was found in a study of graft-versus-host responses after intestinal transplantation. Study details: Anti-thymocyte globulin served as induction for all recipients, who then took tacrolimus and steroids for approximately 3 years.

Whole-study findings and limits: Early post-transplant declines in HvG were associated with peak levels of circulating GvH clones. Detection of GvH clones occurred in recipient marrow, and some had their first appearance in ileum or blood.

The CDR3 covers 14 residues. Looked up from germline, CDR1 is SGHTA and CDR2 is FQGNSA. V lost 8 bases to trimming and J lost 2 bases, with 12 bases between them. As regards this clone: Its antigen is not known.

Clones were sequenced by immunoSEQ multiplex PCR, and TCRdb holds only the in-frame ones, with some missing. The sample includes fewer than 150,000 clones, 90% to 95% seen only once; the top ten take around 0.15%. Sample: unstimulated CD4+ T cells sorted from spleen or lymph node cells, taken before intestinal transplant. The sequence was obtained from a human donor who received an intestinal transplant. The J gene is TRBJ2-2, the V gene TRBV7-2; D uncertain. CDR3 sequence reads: CASGGRVNTGELFF. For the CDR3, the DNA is TGTGCCAGCGGTGGCCGGGTTAACACCGGGGAGCTGTTTTTT.